This T cell receptor (beta chain) was sequenced in a study of neurological immune-mediated disorders. Overall study results and limits: One related-CDR3 cluster, which may be a signature, held the repertoires of 18 of 34 multiple sclerosis patients after phylogenetic grouping. Sharing of CDR3 amino acid sequences among expanded clones across subjects was absent, suggesting private repertoires in all groups.

TCRdb re-called the 5' RACE reads through MiXCR, storing one row per CDR3 protein. The data hold about 58,000 distinct CDR3 sequences, with more than 3% observed a single time. CDR3 length equals 15 residues. J gave up 6 bases and V 5 bases, and 9 bases lay outside the gene matches. Germline V CDR1 and CDR2: KGHSH, LQKENI. This clonotype was picked up a small number of times. Antigen unknown. The unsorted libraries originated from 2 million PBMCs kept at -80 C. The chain has TRBV18 and TRBJ1-4; 7 bases match TRBD1. This receptor was taken from a man aged 25 to 40 with multiple sclerosis. Sequences were obtained from PBMCs. The CDR3 DNA follows: TGTGCCAGCTCAACCCGACAGGGAAGCGATGAAAAACTGTTTTTT. It codes for CASSTRQGSDEKLFF.